A selection of T cell receptor beta chains follows, all from one sample in a study of blood T cell repertoires in COVID-19. The table came from immunoSEQ multiplex PCR; TCRdb's copy has only in-frame clones and leaves some out. This table has 470,000 or so clones, roughly 85% appearing once. Material for sequencing was PBMCs or T cells enriched from blood (not recorded which). Source of these receptors: a woman under 30 with acute COVID-19. The CDR3 runs from the conserved cysteine through the conserved F or W. Each record gives: V gene, D gene, J gene, clone size, CDR3 DNA, CDR3 protein. D genes are given only for firm matches. Only some rows state a clone size, as once, few, many or a class for expanded clones.

TRBV19,TRBD2,TRBJ2-1,NA,TGTGCCAGTAGTACCGGTCTAGCGGACAATGAGCAGTTCTTC,CASSTGLADNEQFF
TRBV29-1,TRBD1,TRBJ2-1,few,TGCAGCCCGTCCTACAGGGGCCCCACGGGTGAGCAGTTCTTC,CSPSYRGPTGEQFF
TRBV6-2/TRBV6-3,TRBD1,TRBJ2-7,NA,TGTGCCAGCAGTCGCAGCGGGACAGGGGGCGAGCAGTACTTC,CASSRSGTGGEQYF
TRBV5-1,NA,TRBJ2-2,NA,TGCGCCAGCAGCCCTTGGGACTTCACCGGGGAGCTGTTTTTT,CASSPWDFTGELFF
TRBV5-1,NA,TRBJ1-3,once,TGCGCCAGCAGCCCAACAGGTGACGGAAACACCATATATTTT,CASSPTGDGNTIYF
TRBV19,NA,TRBJ1-5,few,TGTGCCAGTAGGACATATAGCAATCAGCCCCAGCATTTT,CASRTYSNQPQHF
TRBV27,TRBD1,TRBJ1-5,NA,TGTGCCAGCAGTTTAGGGACAGTCAATCAGCCCCAGCATTTT,CASSLGTVNQPQHF
TRBV29-1,TRBD2,TRBJ2-5,NA,TGCAGCGTTTCTACATCGGGGGGGGGAGAGACCCAGTACTTC,CSVSTSGGGETQYF
TRBV7-2,NA,TRBJ2-7,few,TGTGCCAGCAGCTTAGTGGCCAGGGAATGGGACGAGCAGTACTTC,CASSLVAREWDEQYF
TRBV30,NA,TRBJ1-1,NA,TGTGCCTGGAGTAAGAGACAGCTCATGAACACTGAAGCTTTCTTT,CAWSKRQLMNTEAFF
TRBV24-1,NA,TRBJ1-5,NA,TGTGCCACCAGTGGTGCAGCGGTCGATCAGCCCCAGCATTTT,CATSGAAVDQPQHF
TRBV7-2,NA,TRBJ2-2,NA,TGTGCCAGCAGCCAGCGGGCGGGCACCGGGGAGCTGTTTTTT,CASSQRAGTGELFF
TRBV11-2,NA,TRBJ2-7,NA,TGTGCCAGCAGCTTAGATGCCCGGAGGGCCGCCTACGAGCAGTACTTC,CASSLDARRAAYEQYF
TRBV3-1/TRBV3-2,NA,TRBJ1-1,NA,TGTGCCAGCAGCCAGAACATAGCCACTGAAGCTTTCTTT,CASSQNIATEAFF
TRBV23-1,NA,TRBJ1-4,NA,TGCGCCAGCACTCCCCTCGCCTCGACCTCCGGGTCAACTAATGAAAAACTGTTTTTT,CASTPLASTSGSTNEKLFF
TRBV5-4,TRBD2,TRBJ2-1,NA,TGTGCCAGCAGCCAAACTAGCGGGGCGCAGAATGAGCAGTTCTTC,CASSQTSGAQNEQFF
TRBV4-1,NA,TRBJ1-2,once,TGCGCCAGCAGCCAAGATAACGGGAGTGGAGGCTACACCTTC,CASSQDNGSGGYTF
TRBV5-1,NA,TRBJ1-5,NA,TGCGCCAGCAGCACTCGACAGGATGGGAGCAATCAGCCCCAGCATTTT,CASSTRQDGSNQPQHF
TRBV3-1/TRBV3-2,TRBD1,TRBJ1-6,NA,TGTGCCAGCAGCCAAAGGGGACAGGGGGTCTCACCCCTCCACTTT,CASSQRGQGVSPLHF
TRBV18,NA,TRBJ1-5,NA,TGTGCCAGCTCACTACGGTTGCCTCTGGGAGATCAGCCCCAGCATTTT,CASSLRLPLGDQPQHF
TRBV4-3,TRBD2,TRBJ2-7,NA,TGCGCCAGCAGCCCGGGGACTAGCGGGAGTTTATACGAGCAGTACTTC,CASSPGTSGSLYEQYF
TRBV9,NA,TRBJ1-1,NA,TGTGCCAGCAGCCCCGGGGGAAAGATGAACACTGAAGCTTTCTTT,CASSPGGKMNTEAFF
TRBV29-1,TRBD2,TRBJ2-1,NA,TGCAGCGCAGGAACTAGCGGGGGGTATGAGCAGTTCTTC,CSAGTSGGYEQFF
TRBV5-4,NA,TRBJ2-6,NA,TGTGCCAGCAGCCGGCCGACAGTCTCTGGGGCCAACGTCCTGACTTTC,CASSRPTVSGANVLTF
TRBV4-1,TRBD1,TRBJ1-1,few,TGCGCCAGCAGCCAACCGGGACAGATGAACACTGAAGCTTTCTTT,CASSQPGQMNTEAFF
TRBV7-2,NA,TRBJ2-7,NA,TGTGCCAGCAGCTTAGGGGTTGCGTCGGGCGAGCAGTACTTC,CASSLGVASGEQYF
TRBV3-1/TRBV3-2,TRBD1,TRBJ2-7,few,TGTGCCAGCAGCCAAGTGAGGAGGCGGCAGGGGGCTGTCTACGAGCAGTACTTC,CASSQVRRRQGAVYEQYF
TRBV11-2,TRBD2,TRBJ2-2,NA,TGTGCCAGCAGCGACAAACCCGCGGGAGGGACCGGGGAGCTGTTTTTT,CASSDKPAGGTGELFF
TRBV2,TRBD1,TRBJ1-5,NA,TGTGCCAGCAGTGAAGTGGGGACAGGGCTCCAGCCCCAGCATTTT,CASSEVGTGLQPQHF
TRBV30,NA,TRBJ1-1,NA,TGTGCCTGGAGTATACCAGGTGGAGCTTTCTTT,CAWSIPGGAFF
TRBV19,TRBD2,TRBJ2-2,NA,TGTGCCAGTAATATAATAGCGGGGGTCACCGGGGAGCTGTTTTTT,CASNIIAGVTGELFF
TRBV18,NA,TRBJ2-5,NA,TGTGCCAGCTCACCACCTGTACAGTTGGAGACCCAGTACTTC,CASSPPVQLETQYF
TRBV7-8,NA,TRBJ1-1,once,TGTGCCAGCAGCTTAGTCGAGGGGAACACTGAAGCTTTCTTT,CASSLVEGNTEAFF
TRBV18,NA,TRBJ1-2,NA,TGTGCCAGCTCACCGGCTTCCGGGGAGCCCACTAACTATGGCTACACCTTC,CASSPASGEPTNYGYTF
TRBV7-9,TRBD1,TRBJ1-1,NA,TGTGCCAGCAGCTTGGGGACAGGGGCTCTTTTTTATACTGAAGCTTTCTTT,CASSLGTGALFYTEAFF